The rows below give T cell receptor beta chains drawn from one sample of a study of blood T cell repertoires in COVID-19. The table came from immunoSEQ multiplex PCR; TCRdb's copy has only in-frame clones and leaves some out. The table has 200,000 to 250,000 clones, 75% to 85% seen once. Sequenced material: peripheral blood. Source of these receptors: a woman in her seventies with acute or convalescent COVID-19. Each CDR3 is given with its conserved first and last residue. A D gene is named only where the DNA matches it firmly. The size entry is marked missing in some rows and otherwise reads once, few, many or a size class.

DNA | CDR3 | V | size | J | length | D
TGTGCCATCATGGACAGGGAAGTCTCTGAAGCTTTCTTT | CAIMDREVSEAFF | TRBV10-3 | - | TRBJ1-1 | 13 | TRBD1
TGTGCCAGTAGTATCAGGCAGGGGGCGAATGAGCAGTTCTTC | CASSIRQGANEQFF | TRBV19 | - | TRBJ2-1 | 14 | TRBD1
TGTGCCAGCAGCTTAGCTTCAGGGCGCGGGGAGCTGTTTTTT | CASSLASGRGELFF | TRBV11-3 | once | TRBJ2-2 | 14 | -
TGTGCCAGCAGCAACGGAGGGATGCTCAATCAGCCCCAGCATTTT | CASSNGGMLNQPQHF | TRBV11-2 | - | TRBJ1-5 | 15 | -
TGTGCCAGCAGTTACTACCGGGACTACAATGAGCAGTTCTTC | CASSYYRDYNEQFF | TRBV6-5 | - | TRBJ2-1 | 14 | -
TGTGCCAGCAGCTTGGCCCGGGAGGGCACCAACGAGCAGTACTTC | CASSLAREGTNEQYF | TRBV5-4 | - | TRBJ2-7 | 15 | TRBD2
TGCAGCGTCCTTCTACAGGGGGCAAGGGGAGAGACCCAGTACTTC | CSVLLQGARGETQYF | TRBV29-1 | - | TRBJ2-5 | 15 | TRBD1
TGTGCCAGCAGTTCTCTCCCGCGGGACACCATATATTTT | CASSSLPRDTIYF | TRBV27 | - | TRBJ1-3 | 13 | -
TGTGCCAGCAGTGGACTCCCGGGGGATACGCAGTATTTT | CASSGLPGDTQYF | TRBV2 | - | TRBJ2-3 | 13 | -
TGTGCCAGCTCTCCTCAGGGAATGGATGGCTACACCTTC | CASSPQGMDGYTF | TRBV18 | - | TRBJ1-2 | 13 | -
TGCGCCAGCAGCTTTGGGACAGGGGCCTACGAGCAGTACTTC | CASSFGTGAYEQYF | TRBV5-1 | - | TRBJ2-7 | 14 | TRBD1
TGTGCCAGCATCCTGCGGACTAGCGGGGGACAGGGTACGCAGTATTTT | CASILRTSGGQGTQYF | TRBV28 | - | TRBJ2-3 | 16 | TRBD2
TGTGCCAGCAGTCCTCCCTATAGCAATCAGCCCCAGCATTTT | CASSPPYSNQPQHF | TRBV6-6 | - | TRBJ1-5 | 14 | -
TGCGCCAGCAACCGAGGGAATTCTTGGGGCCAAGAGACCCAGTACTTC | CASNRGNSWGQETQYF | TRBV5-1 | once | TRBJ2-5 | 16 | -
TGTGCCAGCGGAAGCGGGGGGTACTATGGCTACACCTTC | CASGSGGYYGYTF | TRBV28 | - | TRBJ1-2 | 13 | -
TGCGCCAGCAGCTTGAGCACCCGGGGAGAGACCCAGTACTTC | CASSLSTRGETQYF | TRBV5-1 | - | TRBJ2-5 | 14 | -
TGTGCCAGCAGCCAAGATTTGAGGACCCAGTACTTC | CASSQDLRTQYF | TRBV3-1/TRBV3-2 | - | TRBJ2-5 | 12 | -
TGTGCCAGCAGCCGGACAGCATATAATTCACCCCTCCACTTT | CASSRTAYNSPLHF | TRBV6-5 | - | TRBJ1-6 | 14 | -
TGTGCCAGCAGCGGGGGGACAGGGGTAGAGACCCAGTACTTC | CASSGGTGVETQYF | TRBV5-6 | - | TRBJ2-5 | 14 | TRBD1
TGTGCCAGCAGCTTCGAGCGGGGCCAAGAGACCCAGTACTTC | CASSFERGQETQYF | TRBV7-6 | few | TRBJ2-5 | 14 | TRBD2
TGCGCCAGCAGCTCCGGGACAGGGAGCAATCAGCCCCAGCATTTT | CASSSGTGSNQPQHF | TRBV4-3 | - | TRBJ1-5 | 15 | TRBD1
TGTGCCAGCGGGAGAGCCTATAATTCACCCCCCCACTTT | CASGRAYNSPPHF | TRBV12-3/TRBV12-4 | - | TRBJ1-6 | 13 | -
TGTGCCTCACAACAGGGTATAGAGCAGCCCCAGCATTTT | CASQQGIEQPQHF | TRBV10-3 | once | TRBJ1-5 | 13 | -